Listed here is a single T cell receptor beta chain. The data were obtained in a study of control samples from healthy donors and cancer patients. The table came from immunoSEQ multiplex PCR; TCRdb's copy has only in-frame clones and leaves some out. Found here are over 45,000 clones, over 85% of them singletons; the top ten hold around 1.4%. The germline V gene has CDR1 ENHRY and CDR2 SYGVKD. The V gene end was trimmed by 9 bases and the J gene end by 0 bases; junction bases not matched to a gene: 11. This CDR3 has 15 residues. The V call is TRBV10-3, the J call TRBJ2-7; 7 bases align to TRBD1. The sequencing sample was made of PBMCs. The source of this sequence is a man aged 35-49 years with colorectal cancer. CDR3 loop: CAITNGTANSYEQYF. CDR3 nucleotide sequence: TGTGCCATAACCAACGGGACAGCCAACTCCTACGAGCAGTACTTC.